The 25 T cell receptor beta chains given below trace back to one sample, sequenced in a study of blood T cell repertoires in COVID-19. Profiling relied on immunoSEQ multiplex PCR, and the TCRdb table lists in-frame clones only, not all of them. Of fewer than 450,000 clones in the sample, about 90% were seen once. The sample comprised peripheral blood. These receptors were obtained from a woman in her late teens or twenties who had recovered from COVID-19.

Concerning this clone: A read error may account for a junction end that differs from germline. The V gene is TRBV6-2 or TRBV6-3, the J gene TRBJ1-2; D is possibly TRBD1 (5 bases). Per the germline V gene, CDR1 is MNHEY and CDR2 is SVGEGT. This CDR3 is built from 15 residues. The CDR3 sequence is CASSPPGRTNYGYTF. CDR3 DNA: TGTGCCAGCAGTCCCCCGGGGCGGACTAATTATGGCTACACCTTC.

The chain has TRBV29-1 and TRBJ2-7; D call uncertain. This CDR3 spans 12 amino acids. V gave up 6 bases and J gave up 3 bases, with 12 bases separating them. The germline CDR1 and CDR2 sequences are SQVTM and ANQGSEA. CDR3: CSVQTFNYEQYV. CDR3 DNA sequence: TGCAGCGTCCAGACATTTAACTACGAGCAGTACGTC.

V is TRBV19 and J is TRBJ2-2, with a possible D match to TRBD2 (7 bases). The V gene lost 7 bases and the J gene lost 4 bases, with 19 bases spanning the gap. CDR3 length: 16 residues. Germline V gives CDR1 LNHDA, CDR2 SQIVND (reference sequence). The CDR3 DNA sequence: TGTGCCAGTATCCCCTCGGCGGGGGCGAGCACCGGGGAGCTGTTTTTT. Translation gives CASIPSAGASTGELFF.

CDR3 amino acids: CASRQMRETQYF. The CDR3 bases are TGTGCCAGCAGACAAATGCGGGAGACCCAGTACTTC. The rearrangement links TRBV5-6 to TRBJ2-5; D not resolved. The CDR3 contains 12 residues. CDR1 SGHDT and CDR2 YYEEEE come from the germline V gene. Trimming pared 5 bases from V and 5 bases from J, leaving 10 bases between.

The J gene is TRBJ1-5, the V gene TRBV10-2, with 8 bases fitting TRBD1. The CDR3 is 17 amino acids. V dropped 6 bases and J dropped 0; count of bases not matched to a gene: 10. Germline V CDR1 and CDR2: WSHSY, SAAADI. In DNA form, the CDR3 reads TGCGCCAGCAGAGGACCCGGGACAGGTAATAGCAATCAGCCCCAGCATTTT. It encodes CASRGPGTGNSNQPQHF.

The genes are TRBV7-2 and TRBJ1-1, with 7 bases aligning to TRBD1. The CDR3 length is 15 residues. V lost 1 base to trimming and J lost 5 bases; unmatched junction nucleotides: 7. CDR1 and CDR2 (germline): SGHTA, FQGNSA. The CDR3 DNA reads as TGTGCCAGCAGCTTAGACAGGGGCCTGCTAACTGAAGCTTTCTTT. It encodes CASSLDRGLLTEAFF.

The rearrangement joins TRBV30 to TRBJ2-1, with 11 bases matching TRBD2. Germline CDR1 and CDR2: GTSNPN and SVGIG (reference sequence). The junction had 5 bases not matched to a gene; V was cut back by 1 base and J by 0 bases. The CDR3 runs to 17 residues. The CDR3 protein is CAWSGVSGRASYNEQFF. The CDR3 DNA reads TGTGCCTGGAGTGGGGTTAGCGGGAGGGCCTCCTACAATGAGCAGTTCTTC.

The rearrangement links TRBV15 to TRBJ1-1, with TRBD1 as a possible D gene (5 bases). Trimming pared 4 bases from V and 2 bases from J, leaving 11 bases between. Germline lookup yields CDR1 LNHNV and CDR2 YYDKDF (reference sequence). The CDR3 is 14 amino acids. The CDR3 region is CATSKGTINTEAFF. Written as DNA, the CDR3 is TGTGCCACCAGCAAAGGGACTATAAACACTGAAGCTTTCTTT. The whole variable domain, remainder taken from reference TRBV15 and TRBJ1-1, is DAMVIQNPRYQVTQFGKPVTLSCSQTLNHNVMYWYQQKSSQAPKLLFHYYDKDFNNEADTPDNFQSRRPNTSFCFLDIRSPGLGDTAMYLCATSKGTINTEAFFGQGTRLTVV.

This clone was picked up one time. The CDR3 DNA reads TGTGCCAGCAGGGACAGGGCCTCGAACACTGAAGCTTTCTTT. This sequence encodes CASRDRASNTEAFF. This sequence joins TRBV6-5 and TRBJ1-1, with TRBD1 matching 8 bases. The CDR3 is made up of 14 amino acids. V shed 6 bases and J 1 base; nucleotides not matched to a gene: 4. CDR1 is MNHEY, CDR2 SVGAGI, per germline.

The chain couples TRBV9 to TRBJ1-2, with D hard to call. Germline V CDR1 and CDR2: SGDLS, YYNGEE. Between the trimmed V and J ends, which lost 3 bases and 5 bases, there was a span of 8 bases. The CDR3 has 12 residues. In DNA form, the CDR3 reads TGTGCCAGCAGCGCCGACGGGTATGGCTACACCTTC. Translated, it gives CASSADGYGYTF.

The genes are TRBV12-3 or TRBV12-4 and TRBJ1-5; D remains unclear. V was trimmed by 2 bases and J by 0 bases, leaving 2 bases between them. The CDR3 loop spans 13 amino acids. In DNA form, the CDR3 reads TGTGCCAGCAGTTTACATAGCAATCAGCCCCAGCATTTT. This sequence encodes CASSLHSNQPQHF.

This clone was seen once. The chain recombines TRBV10-3 with TRBJ2-1; 15 bases line up with TRBD2. CDR3 size: 16 residues. V trimming: 5 bases; J trimming: 4 bases; junction bases outside the gene matches: 3. Per germline, CDR1 ENHRY and CDR2 SYGVKD. CDR3 amino acids: CAISPGLAGGYNEQFF. CDR3 DNA: TGTGCCATCAGTCCGGGACTAGCGGGAGGATACAATGAGCAGTTCTTC.

The chain couples TRBV5-1 to TRBJ2-1; 11 nucleotides line up with TRBD2. J was trimmed by 5 bases and V by 4 bases; bases with no gene match: 8. This CDR3 comprises 16 residues. The germline V gene encodes CDR1 SGHRS and CDR2 YFSETQ. In nucleotides, the CDR3 is TGCGCCAGCAGCCTCGAGACTAGCGGGAAGAACAATGAGCAGTTCTTC. The encoded protein is CASSLETSGKNNEQFF.

A single count supports this clone. The rearrangement joins TRBV2 to TRBJ2-7, with TRBD2 matching over 7 bases. Germline V gene sequence: CDR1 SNHLY, CDR2 FYNNEI. The CDR3 sequence is 16 residues long. After removal of 6 bases from V and 1 base from J, the junction contained 12 bases not matched to a gene. The CDR3 reads CASRAVAGSLSYEQYV. CDR3 sequence (DNA): TGTGCCAGCAGGGCAGTAGCGGGTAGTTTATCCTACGAGCAGTACGTC.

V usage is TRBV5-4 and J usage is TRBJ2-2; D might be TRBD2 (7 bases). This CDR3 is built from 15 residues. Germline values: CDR1 SGHNT, CDR2 YYREEE (reference sequence). V was trimmed by 4 bases and J by 5 bases, leaving 15 bases between them. The CDR3 bases are TGTGCCAGCAGCCCTGCGGGGGCGGATACCGGGGAGCTGTTTTTT. Translation: CASSPAGADTGELFF. The whole variable domain, remainder taken from reference TRBV5-4 and TRBJ2-2, is ETGVTQSPTHLIKTRGQQVTLRCSSQSGHNTVSWYQQALGQGPQFIFQYYREEENGRGNFPPRFSGLQFPNYSSELNVNALELDDSALYLCASSPAGADTGELFFGEGSRLTVL.

The rearrangement joins TRBV18 to TRBJ1-6; TRBD1 agrees at 9 bases. From germline, CDR1 is KGHSH and CDR2 LQKENI. Losses at the gene ends were 4 bases for V and 10 bases for J; bases not matched to a gene: 8. CDR3 length equals 15 residues. Here the CDR3 reads CASSLLDRGESPLHF. The CDR3, as DNA: TGTGCCAGCTCACTACTGGACAGGGGTGAGTCACCCCTCCACTTT.

The rearrangement links TRBV6-1 to TRBJ1-1; 10 bases agree with TRBD1. V lost 7 bases, J lost 4 bases, and 6 bases stayed unmatched. CDR1 and CDR2 (germline): MNHNS, SASEGT. This CDR3 spans 14 amino acids. CDR3: CASIDRGRRTEAFF. The CDR3 nucleotides read TGTGCCAGCATCGACAGGGGGCGACGCACTGAAGCTTTCTTT.

The CDR3 bases are TGTGCCAGTAGTCCAAGCGTCTCCGGGGTCGGCTACACCTTC. This translates into CASSPSVSGVGYTF. V usage is TRBV19 and J usage is TRBJ1-2; D gene uncertain. Between the trimmed V and J ends, which lost 5 bases and 8 bases, there was a span of 18 bases. CDR1 LNHDA and CDR2 SQIVND come from the germline V gene (reference sequence). The CDR3 consists of 14 residues.

The chain couples TRBV4-1 to TRBJ2-4, with D perhaps matching TRBD2 (6 bases). This CDR3 contains 14 residues. V was clipped by 6 bases and J by 0 bases, with 9 bases between them. CDR1 MGHRA and CDR2 YSYEKL come from the germline V gene. Written as DNA, the CDR3 is TGCGCCAGCAGTCGGGACTTAGCCAAAAACATTCAGTACTTC. It codes for CASSRDLAKNIQYF.

The chain employs TRBV6-2 or TRBV6-3 and TRBJ2-3, with a tentative D call TRBD1 (5 bases). CDR3 length equals 15 residues. Germline-derived CDR1 and CDR2 are MNHEY and SVGEGT. V was pared by 2 bases and J by 3 bases, with 12 bases between. For the CDR3, the DNA is TGTGCCAGCAGTTACAGCAGGGCAGGGACAGATACGCAGTATTTT. Translating gives CASSYSRAGTDTQYF.

This sequence joins TRBV10-2 and TRBJ2-1; 10 nucleotides line up with TRBD2. The trim removed 3 bases at V and 7 bases at J, leaving 15 bases unmatched. Germline V gene lookup returns CDR1 WSHSY and CDR2 SAAADI. The CDR3 spans 18 residues. CDR3: CASSELGMASGRANEQFF. The CDR3 DNA reads TGCGCCAGCAGTGAATTAGGCATGGCCAGCGGGAGGGCTAATGAGCAGTTCTTC.

V usage is TRBV4-3 and J usage is TRBJ2-1, with 11 bases identical to TRBD2. The junction had 6 bases not matched to a gene; V was cut back by 1 base and J by 4 bases. CDR1 and CDR2 (germline): LGHNA, YSLEER. CDR3 size: 17 residues. CDR3: CASSQGLVAGGYNEQFF. The CDR3 nucleotides read TGCGCCAGCAGCCAAGGTCTCGTAGCGGGAGGGTACAATGAGCAGTTCTTC.

The table lists this clone with a count of one. This chain links TRBV6-6 with TRBJ2-3; 10 bases map to TRBD1. There are 13 residues in the CDR3. Unmatched junction bases numbered 2, after V lost 7 bases and J lost 4 bases. Germline lookup yields CDR1 MNHNY and CDR2 SVGAGI (reference sequence). The CDR3 DNA follows: TGTGCCAGCAAAGGACAGGGGGCAGATACGCAGTATTTT. Translating it yields CASKGQGADTQYF.

This clone turned up a few times. The gene calls are TRBV28 and TRBJ1-6; D is possibly TRBD1 (6 bases). V gave up 4 bases and J gave up 6 bases, with 10 bases separating them. Germline V gene lookup returns CDR1 MDHEN and CDR2 SYDVKM. The CDR3 has 14 residues. The CDR3 here is CASSYTGFNSPLHF. CDR3 sequence (DNA): TGTGCCAGCAGTTATACAGGGTTTAATTCACCCCTCCACTTT.

The chain joins TRBV29-1 to TRBJ1-1, with TRBD1 identical over 10 bases. Germline V gives CDR1 SQVTM, CDR2 ANQGSEA. V trimming: 7 bases; J trimming: 6 bases; junction bases outside the gene matches: 2. The CDR3 has 11 amino acids. The CDR3 loop is CSAGTGAEAFF. Written as DNA, the CDR3 is TGCAGCGCCGGGACAGGGGCTGAAGCTTTCTTT.